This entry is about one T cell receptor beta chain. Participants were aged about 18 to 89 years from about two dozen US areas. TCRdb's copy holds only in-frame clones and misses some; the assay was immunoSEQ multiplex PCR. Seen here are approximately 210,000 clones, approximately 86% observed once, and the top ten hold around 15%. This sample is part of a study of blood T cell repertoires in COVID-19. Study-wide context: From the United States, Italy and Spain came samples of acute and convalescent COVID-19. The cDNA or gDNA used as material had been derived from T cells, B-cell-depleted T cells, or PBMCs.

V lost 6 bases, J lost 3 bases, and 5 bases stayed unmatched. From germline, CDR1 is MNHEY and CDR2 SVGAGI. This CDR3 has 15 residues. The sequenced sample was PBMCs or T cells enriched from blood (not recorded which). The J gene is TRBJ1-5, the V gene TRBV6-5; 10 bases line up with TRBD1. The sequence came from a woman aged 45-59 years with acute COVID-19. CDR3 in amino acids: CASSRGTGANQPQHF. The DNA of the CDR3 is TGTGCCAGCAGCCGCGGGACAGGGGCCAATCAGCCCCAGCATTTT.